This TCR beta chain stems from a study of shared clonotypes between healthy human individuals. Data came from immunoSEQ multiplex PCR; TCRdb stores just in-frame clones and leaves some out. The profile shows 2 million to 3 million clones, 90% to 95% of them singletons. The CDR3 length is 19 residues. Germline V gene data show CDR1 as SGHRS and CDR2 as YFSETQ. Trimming at V came to 0 bases and at J to 5 bases, leaving 15 bases not matched to a gene. The chain carries TRBV5-1 and TRBJ1-5; 9 nucleotides line up with TRBD1. The TCR comes from a man aged 18 to 30 in good health. Some clones in this sample may be carry-over from other donors' samples. The specimen sequenced was naive CD4+ T cells from PBMCs. The subset was: CD45RA+ positively selected. The DNA of the CDR3 is TGCGCCAGCAGCTTGGACCGGGACAGGGTAGGTTTTAGGGATCAGCCCCAGCATTTT. Its protein product is CASSLDRDRVGFRDQPQHF.